The TCR beta chain described here comes from a study of radiation and T cells in renal cell carcinoma. With respect to this clone: Its specificity is unknown.

Only in-frame clones appear in the TCRdb table, and some are missing; sequencing was by immunoSEQ multiplex PCR. The sample has roughly 49,000 clones; less than 85% are singletons. The germline V gene has CDR1 SGHVS and CDR2 FQNEAQ. V lost 6 bases to trimming and J lost 7 bases; unmatched junction nucleotides: 11. CDR3 length equals 14 residues. The time point: blood 2 weeks post-SBRT. Described treatment: 15 Gy SBRT to primary tumor, nephrectomy 4 weeks later. Study-wide results and caveats: No pretreatment tumor biopsies were available for baseline clonotypes.

The receptor was isolated from a woman in her 70s with renal cell carcinoma. The material sequenced was blood, taken from a patient whose treatment included radiotherapy and nephrectomy. The gene calls are TRBV7-8 and TRBJ2-7; 8 bases fit TRBD2. The CDR3 is CASRRELAASEQYF. CDR3 DNA sequence: TGTGCCAGCAGACGGGAACTAGCGGCGAGTGAGCAGTACTTC.